This T cell receptor beta chain was captured in a study of response to subunit inactivated influenza vaccine. MiXCR was run by TCRdb on the RT-PCR reads, yielding one entry per CDR3 protein. The sample has roughly 500,000 distinct CDR3 sequences; under 25% are singletons. The germline V and J ends were trimmed by 7 bases and 7 bases, with 17 bases remaining between them. The germline V gene has CDR1 SQVTM and CDR2 ANQGSEA. CDR3 length equals 13 residues. Ten or more counts support this clonotype. These records were also assigned to another study, of T cells expressing NK-cell markers. As that report states: As the method of synthesis, 5'RACE template switching with UMIs yielded TCR beta cDNA. Out of eight donors sequenced, seven tested HCMV-seropositive and the remaining one seronegative. The dominant NKG2C+ clonotypes represented about 1.0-7.0% of CD8+ T cells in over 5 donors. Where several donors were concerned, these clonotypes also led the CD3+CD56-NKG2C+ fraction.

The material was CD4+ T cells sorted from PBMCs, obtained less than 13 days after vaccination. This chain connects TRBV29-1 to TRBJ2-1, with D possibly being TRBD1 or TRBD2 (6 bases each). The receptor was isolated from a man aged 45 to 65 who received an inactivated influenza vaccine. The CDR3 region is CSARDRGQNEQFF. The CDR3 DNA follows: TGCAGCGCTCGAGATCGGGGGCAGAATGAGCAGTTCTTC.